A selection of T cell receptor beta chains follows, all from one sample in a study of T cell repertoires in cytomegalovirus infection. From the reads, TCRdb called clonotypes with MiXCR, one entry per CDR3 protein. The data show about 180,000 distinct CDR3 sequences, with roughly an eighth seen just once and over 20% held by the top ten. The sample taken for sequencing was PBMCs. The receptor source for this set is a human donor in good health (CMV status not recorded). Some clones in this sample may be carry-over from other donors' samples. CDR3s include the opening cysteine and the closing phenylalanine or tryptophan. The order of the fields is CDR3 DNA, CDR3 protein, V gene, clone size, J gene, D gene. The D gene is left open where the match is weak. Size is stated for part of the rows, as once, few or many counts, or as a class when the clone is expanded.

CDR3nt: TGTGCCAGCAGTGAACAGGGCGGGCTTTCACCCCTCCACTTT
CDR3aa: CASSEQGGLSPLHF
v_gene: TRBV25-1
abundance: NA
j_gene: TRBJ1-6
d_gene: NA

CDR3nt: TGTGCCAGCAAATTGGTAGGGGATGAAGCTTTCTTT
CDR3aa: CASKLVGDEAFF
v_gene: TRBV2
abundance: few
j_gene: TRBJ1-1
d_gene: NA

CDR3nt: TGCAGTGCTAGAGGGCATGGGGATCAGCCCCAGCATTTT
CDR3aa: CSARGHGDQPQHF
v_gene: TRBV20-1
abundance: NA
j_gene: TRBJ1-5
d_gene: NA

CDR3nt: TGCAGCGCCCACCCCGGGACAGGAGACACAGATACGCAGTATTTT
CDR3aa: CSAHPGTGDTDTQYF
v_gene: TRBV29-1
abundance: NA
j_gene: TRBJ2-3
d_gene: TRBD1

CDR3nt: TGTGCCAGCAGCCGCTCCCCGGGGGCAGGAAACACCATATATTTT
CDR3aa: CASSRSPGAGNTIYF
v_gene: TRBV7-2
abundance: many
j_gene: TRBJ1-3
d_gene: NA

CDR3nt: TGTGCCAGTAGTTCGCCGGGACCAATCAATTCACCCCTCCACTTT
CDR3aa: CASSSPGPINSPLHF
v_gene: TRBV19
abundance: NA
j_gene: TRBJ1-6
d_gene: NA

CDR3nt: TGTGCTAGTGCCACGGGAGGGGGCAATGAGCAGTTCTTC
CDR3aa: CASATGGGNEQFF
v_gene: TRBV12-5
abundance: many
j_gene: TRBJ2-1
d_gene: TRBD2

CDR3nt: TGTGCCAGCAGCTCACAGGGGGCTCAGCCCCAGCATTTT
CDR3aa: CASSSQGAQPQHF
v_gene: TRBV7-2
abundance: many
j_gene: TRBJ1-5
d_gene: TRBD1

CDR3nt: TGTGCCAGCAGTCTCCAGTCCCTTGGTGCCGAGCAGTACTTC
CDR3aa: CASSLQSLGAEQYF
v_gene: TRBV28
abundance: NA
j_gene: TRBJ2-7
d_gene: NA

CDR3nt: TGTGCCAGCAGCTTAGCGGTCTGGGAGGGGCAGTACTTC
CDR3aa: CASSLAVWEGQYF
v_gene: TRBV7-2
abundance: many
j_gene: TRBJ2-7
d_gene: TRBD2